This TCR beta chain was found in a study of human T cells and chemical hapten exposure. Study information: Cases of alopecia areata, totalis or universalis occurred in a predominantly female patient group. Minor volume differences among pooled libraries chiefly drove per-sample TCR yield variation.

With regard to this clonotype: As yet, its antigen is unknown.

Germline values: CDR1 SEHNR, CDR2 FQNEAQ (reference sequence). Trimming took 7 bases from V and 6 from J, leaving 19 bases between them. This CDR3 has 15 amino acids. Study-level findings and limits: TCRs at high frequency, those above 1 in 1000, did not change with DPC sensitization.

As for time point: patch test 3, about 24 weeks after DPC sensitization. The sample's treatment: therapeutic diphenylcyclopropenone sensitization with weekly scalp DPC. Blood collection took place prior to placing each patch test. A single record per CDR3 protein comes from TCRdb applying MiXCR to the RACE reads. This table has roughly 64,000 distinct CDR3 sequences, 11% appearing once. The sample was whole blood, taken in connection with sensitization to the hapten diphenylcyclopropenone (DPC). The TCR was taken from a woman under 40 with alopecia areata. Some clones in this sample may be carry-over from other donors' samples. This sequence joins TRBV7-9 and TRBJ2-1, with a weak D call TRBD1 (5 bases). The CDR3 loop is CASTPQGHLGNEQFF. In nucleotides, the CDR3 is TGTGCCAGCACCCCCCAAGGACACCTCGGCAATGAGCAGTTCTTC.